Detailed here is one TCR beta chain. Its antigen remains unidentified. Base qualities are not recorded, but no much larger clone differs from it by a single base. The immunoSEQ hsTCRB v3.0 assay was used at survey level resolution for TRB variable region sequencing. The targeted TRB sequencing depth was about 40,000-55,000 T-cell genomes per sample. An Illumina MiSeq with a v3 150-cycle kit was used to sequence the pooled TRB libraries. The authors' pipeline ran thus. Repertoire analysis was performed in R inside a reproducible Nextflow workflow that covered QC, data transformation and analysis. LymphoSeq2, an R package for AIRR-Seq data exploration, was used to implement custom analyses. A few samples that yielded fewer than 5000 total TRB sequences were excluded, so that fewer than 250 HIV repertoires were analyzed. Of the 188 retained HIV repertoires, 55 to 60 were collected before and around 130 after ART initiation. Repertoires were downsampled to 5000 TRB nucleotide sequences, with summary statistics averaged over 100 downsampling iterations. Only TRB sequences with CDR3 regions of at least seven amino acids were retained for analysis. Diversity was measured with a Shannon entropy-derived clonality score and the Gini coefficient. Repertoire networks linked the top 5000 CDR3 amino acid sequences whenever two sequences differed by an edit distance of one. Antigen specificity groups and MHC restriction were predicted for TRB CDR3 amino acid sequences with GLIPH2. To flag known associations with CMV, EBV, HIV or tissue antigens, CDR3 amino acid sequences were compared against VDJdb and McPAS-TCR. Pre-ART, post-ART and control groups were compared with Wilcoxon signed-rank tests and Holm-Bonferroni correction. In its TCRdb copy, this immuneACCESS table keeps in-frame sequences only and misses some clones. Where compared with another copy, unresolved V genes explain less than half of these, and the others have no known cause. V and J calls and clone size come straight from that table; D and trimming were deduced from the DNA. The table for this sample lists approximately 13,000 clones; more than 60% of them were counted only once. The ten top clones hold under 20% of the sample.

The germline V gene yields SGHTA for CDR1 and FQGTGA for CDR2. From V the trimming removes 2 bases and from J it removes 7 bases, while the gene matches leave 6 bases of the junction unaccounted for. The CDR3, from cysteine to phenylalanine, totals 14 residues. Only CDR3 DNA remains: 42 bases, in frame from the first base. To be included, a participant needed at least one PBMC sample from before ART initiation plus at least two post-ART samples. Treatment was received in the United States of America by all participants with HIV. Before DNA extraction, cryopreserved samples of roughly 0.85-10 million PBMC were thawed and washed. At the time of the earliest PBMC sample, participants with HIV were aged between roughly 20 and 60 years. Per participant, PBMC samples came from 1-4 timepoints prior to ART initiation and 2-8 timepoints following ART initiation, for a median of 7 samples. For every participant, serial HIV viral load, CD4+ T-cell count, ART history and demographic data were obtained. Genomic DNA was extracted from unsorted PBMC with a Qiagen kit on a QIAcube, with processing performed in batches of 12 samples.

This entry is derived from a study of long-term antiretroviral therapy in people with HIV (dated by TCRdb to the early 2020s). With regard to the full study: The earliest samples were collected roughly a decade before the 2015 WHO recommendation for immediate ART, at a time when ART was usually postponed until CD4 counts fell. No cross-contamination during QIAcube processing was seen in test extractions of a monoclonal T-cell line run alongside about 33 polyclonal samples. This retrospective serial study examined whether starting ART and sustained HIV suppression were associated with changes in the composition and diversity of the TRB repertoire in peripheral blood. Of the roughly 30 participants with HIV, 10 to 11 were female. From a few dozen adults with confirmed HIV infection, the cohort provided 150 to 200 cryopreserved PBMC samples, gathered serially across a mean of around six years (range 1-12). Results the study describes overall, beyond this receptor: Inferences about post-ART repertoire changes were limited because no data were available on ART adherence, viral resistance or therapy changes. Compared with controls, HIV repertoires had narrower CDR3 length ranges, and the network structure pointed to an antigen-experienced repertoire that shifted only slightly toward naive after ART. Owing to limited PBMC availability, only the TCR beta chain was sequenced, without alpha chain pairing. Starting ART was linked to a significant rise in TRB diversity, yet even after long-term ART the diversity remained significantly lower than in transplant donor controls. Expanded TRB clones identified before ART initiation dominated the repertoire at all time points, although this dominance fluctuated and declined in many PLHIV after ART. The samples were dated from about 2004 to 2017, and the ART regimens that were used may be less effective than current ART regimens. Because cell numbers in pre-ART samples were limited, unsorted PBMC were profiled instead of sorted CD4+ and CD8+ T cells.

The source of this sequence is a man aged 40-49 years with HIV. Here the sequenced sample was unsorted PBMCs, taken 1.3 years before starting antiretroviral therapy. The V and J genes are TRBV7-3 and TRBJ1-2, with 8 bases aligning to TRBD1. CDR3 loop: CASSLLGTGGGYTF. The nucleotide sequence reads as follows: TGTGCCAGCAGCTTACTAGGGACAGGCGGTGGCTACACCTTC.